One TCR beta chain is described in this entry. The data stem from a study of blood T cell repertoires in COVID-19. The overall study: Acute and convalescent COVID-19 specimens originated in the United States, Italy and Spain.

Study processing details: Reference gene primer amplification gave estimated nucleated cell counts. Sequencing used immunoSEQ multiplex PCR; TCRdb keeps in-frame clones, though not all of them. V and J calls and clone size are given by that table; D and trimming were obtained from the DNA. This sample yields about 240,000 clones, of which roughly 80% are seen a single time; over 10% belongs to the top ten. Sequences were obtained from peripheral blood. This clonotype was sampled from a woman aged 55-69 years with active or convalescent COVID-19.

The CDR3 DNA reads TGTGCCAGCAGCCATCGACAGGGAGGTGGTGAGACCCAGTACTTC. The encoded protein is CASSHRQGGGETQYF. The gene calls are TRBV5-8 and TRBJ2-5, with a possible D match to TRBD1 (7 bases). Looked up from germline, CDR1 is SGHTS and CDR2 is YDEGEE. V shed 4 bases and J shed 5 bases, with 18 bases lying between them. CDR3 length: 15 amino acids.